The rows below give T cell receptor beta chains drawn from one sample of a study of CD8 T cells in Susac syndrome. TCRdb re-derived calls from the immunoSEQ multiplex PCR reads in MiXCR, one entry per CDR3 protein. The profile shows about 130,000 distinct CDR3 sequences, about 93% of them singletons. The sample taken for sequencing was CD8+ T cells from PBMCs. The receptors here all came from a human donor with multiple sclerosis. The CDR3 runs from the conserved cysteine through the conserved F or W. D genes are given only for firm matches. Size is omitted from some rows. Given values are once, few, many or a class for expanded clones.

>NA|NA|TRBV7-8|TRBJ2-1
CASSLAASTNEQFF
TGTGCCAGCAGCTTAGCAGCCTCGACTAATGAGCAGTTCTTC
>TRBD1|NA|TRBV7-9|TRBJ2-7
CASSSTGGQDHSYEQYF
TGTGCCAGCAGCTCTACCGGAGGACAGGATCACTCCTACGAGCAGTACTTC
>NA|NA|TRBV4-1|TRBJ1-5
CASSLEEDSNQPQHF
TGCGCCAGCAGCCTCGAAGAGGATAGCAATCAGCCCCAGCATTTT
>NA|NA|TRBV5-6|TRBJ2-7
CASSRQNYEQYF
TGTGCCAGCAGCCGACAGAACTACGAGCAGTACTTC
>NA|once|TRBV9|TRBJ2-7
CASSVVDATYEQYF
TGTGCCAGCAGCGTAGTGGACGCCACCTACGAGCAGTACTTC
>NA|once|TRBV27|TRBJ2-7
CASRAGLSYEQYF
TGTGCCAGCAGGGCAGGCCTTTCCTACGAGCAGTACTTC
>TRBD1|NA|TRBV28|TRBJ2-4
CASSSQGDQAKNIQYF
TGTGCCAGCAGTTCACAGGGGGACCAAGCCAAAAACATTCAGTACTTC
>NA|NA|TRBV24-1|TRBJ2-1
CATAAYADNEQFF
TGTGCCACCGCAGCCTATGCAGACAATGAGCAGTTCTTC
>NA|NA|TRBV7-8|TRBJ1-1
CAAGMNTEAFF
TGTGCTGCCGGAATGAACACTGAAGCTTTCTTT
>NA|once|TRBV4-2|TRBJ1-1
CASSPQGIVNTEAFF
TGTGCCAGCAGCCCCCAGGGGATAGTTAACACTGAAGCTTTCTTT
>TRBD2|NA|TRBV29-1|TRBJ2-7
CSVATSGSYEQYF
TGCAGCGTTGCTACTAGCGGGAGTTACGAGCAGTACTTC
>TRBD1|NA|TRBV28|TRBJ2-7
CASSLSGTEDEQYF
TGTGCCAGCAGTTTATCCGGGACAGAGGACGAGCAGTACTTC
>TRBD1|NA|TRBV5-1|TRBJ1-1
CASSFDRVGMNTEAFF
TGCGCCAGCAGCTTCGACAGGGTCGGGATGAACACTGAAGCTTTCTTT
>NA|NA|TRBV2|TRBJ1-1
CASRTVNTEAFF
TGTGCCAGCAGGACGGTGAACACTGAAGCTTTCTTT
>NA|NA|TRBV4-1|TRBJ2-7
CASRHDSSYEQYF
TGCGCCAGCAGACACGACAGCTCCTACGAGCAGTACTTC
>NA|once|TRBV4-2|TRBJ2-4
CASSQEGHTIGGNIQYF
TGTGCCAGCAGCCAAGAGGGACACACCATCGGGGGAAACATTCAGTACTTC
>NA|NA|TRBV7-9|TRBJ2-1
CASSPTARGLPVVWYEQFF
TGTGCCAGCAGCCCCACCGCCCGTGGACTCCCTGTTGTGTGGTATGAGCAGTTCTTC
>NA|NA|TRBV20-1|TRBJ2-7
CSARDVGTYYEQYF
TGCAGTGCTAGAGATGTAGGAACGTACTACGAGCAGTACTTC
>TRBD1|NA|TRBV2|TRBJ2-7
CASSEARILGQGTPYEQYF
TGTGCCAGCAGTGAAGCTAGAATATTGGGACAGGGGACCCCCTACGAGCAGTACTTC
>TRBD1|once|TRBV27|TRBJ2-3
CASSFYRGDTQYF
TGTGCCAGCAGTTTTTACAGGGGAGATACGCAGTATTTT
>TRBD1|NA|TRBV12-3/TRBV12-4|TRBJ2-7
CASSFGEGGHYEQYF
TGTGCCAGCAGTTTTGGTGAAGGGGGCCACTACGAGCAGTACTTC
>TRBD1|NA|TRBV20-1|TRBJ2-7
CSAGGQGVAEQYF
TGCAGTGCTGGGGGACAGGGGGTGGCCGAGCAGTACTTC
>NA|NA|TRBV30|TRBJ2-1
CAWSAVGSEQFF
TGTGCCTGGAGTGCCGTGGGGAGTGAGCAGTTCTTC
>NA|NA|TRBV4-3|TRBJ2-3
CASSRTLAPTDTQYF
TGCGCCAGCAGCCGCACCCTAGCACCCACAGATACGCAGTATTTT
>NA|NA|TRBV19|TRBJ1-5
CFRRGPQRQPQHF
TGTTTCCGAAGGGGCCCACAGCGTCAGCCCCAGCATTTT
>NA|once|TRBV29-1|TRBJ1-1
CSVPNDRGLTEAFF
TGCAGCGTACCGAACGATCGGGGCCTCACTGAAGCTTTCTTT
>NA|NA|TRBV29-1|TRBJ2-7
CSVIGGGSYEQYF
TGCAGTGTAATAGGGGGGGGCTCCTACGAGCAGTACTTC
>NA|NA|TRBV12-2|TRBJ1-1
CASRPGGRENTEAFF
TGTGCAAGTCGCCCCGGGGGGCGGGAGAACACTGAAGCTTTCTTT
>NA|NA|TRBV7-2|TRBJ1-2
CASSLGTAYGYTF
TGTGCCAGCAGCTTAGGCACAGCCTATGGCTACACCTTC
>TRBD1|NA|TRBV25-1|TRBJ1-1
CASRDTGGTEAFF
TGTGCCAGCAGGGATACAGGGGGCACTGAAGCTTTCTTT
>TRBD1|NA|TRBV20-1|TRBJ2-3
CSASDRRDTQYF
TGCAGTGCTTCGGACAGGCGTGATACGCAGTATTTT
>TRBD1|NA|TRBV12-3/TRBV12-4|TRBJ1-5
CASSPGGLGNQPQHF
TGTGCCAGCAGTCCAGGGGGGTTAGGCAATCAGCCCCAGCATTTT
>NA|NA|TRBV4-3|TRBJ1-1
CASSQVWLDGRTEAFF
TGCGCCAGCAGCCAAGTGTGGCTCGACGGACGAACTGAAGCTTTCTTT
>TRBD1|NA|TRBV6-5|TRBJ2-1
CASSSGQGAMVVYNEQFF
TGTGCCAGCAGTTCGGGACAGGGGGCCATGGTCGTCTACAATGAGCAGTTCTTC
>NA|NA|TRBV29-1|TRBJ1-1
CSVEEAGSSMNTEAFF
TGCAGCGTTGAAGAGGCAGGGAGCTCCATGAACACTGAAGCTTTCTTT
>TRBD1|NA|TRBV18|TRBJ2-1
CASYTTGLYNEQFF
TGTGCCAGCTACACGACAGGGCTTTACAATGAGCAGTTCTTC
>NA|once|TRBV29-1|TRBJ1-3
CSVQAGELRTIYF
TGCAGCGTTCAAGCAGGGGAGCTCCGCACCATATATTTT
>TRBD1|NA|TRBV30|TRBJ2-7
CAWRVTGEIYEQYF
TGTGCCTGGAGAGTGACAGGGGAAATCTACGAGCAGTACTTC
>NA|NA|TRBV5-1|TRBJ2-7
CASSSPETNMDEQYF
TGCGCCAGCAGCTCCCCCGAGACTAACATGGACGAGCAGTACTTC
>NA|NA|TRBV7-2|TRBJ2-1
CASRGRFGNEQFF
TGTGCCAGCAGGGGTAGATTCGGCAATGAGCAGTTCTTC
>NA|NA|TRBV12-3/TRBV12-4|TRBJ1-2
CASSLGTALYGYTF
TGTGCCAGCAGTTTAGGGACAGCTTTATATGGCTACACCTTC
>NA|NA|TRBV6-5|TRBJ2-1
CASSYASYDASYNEQFF
TGTGCCAGCAGTTACGCTTCTTACGACGCGTCCTACAATGAGCAGTTCTTC
>NA|NA|TRBV9|TRBJ2-5
CASSQTGTSETQYF
TGTGCCAGCAGCCAGACCGGGACCTCGGAGACCCAGTACTTC
>NA|NA|TRBV3-1|TRBJ2-1
CASSHDGTLYFNEQFF
TGTGCCAGCAGCCATGATGGGACTCTCTATTTCAATGAGCAGTTCTTC
>TRBD1|NA|TRBV29-1|TRBJ1-2
CSVAGTGGEDNYGYTF
TGCAGCGTAGCCGGGACAGGGGGCGAAGATAACTATGGCTACACCTTC
>TRBD2|NA|TRBV9|TRBJ2-7
CASSGGLAATYEQYF
TGTGCCAGCAGCGGGGGACTAGCCGCAACCTACGAGCAGTACTTC
>NA|NA|TRBV29-1|TRBJ2-7
CSVEFLDGGYEQYF
TGCAGCGTTGAGTTTTTGGACGGCGGCTACGAGCAGTACTTC
>TRBD1|NA|TRBV7-9|TRBJ2-3
CASSLVSRDRDTDTQYF
TGTGCCAGCAGCTTAGTGTCTCGGGACAGAGACACAGATACGCAGTATTTT
>TRBD2|NA|TRBV5-6|TRBJ2-7
CASSWGTSGYEQYF
TGTGCCAGCAGCTGGGGGACTAGCGGCTACGAGCAGTACTTC
>TRBD2|once|TRBV24-1|TRBJ2-1
CATSDSRLAVPAYNEQFF
TGTGCCACCAGTGATTCCCGACTAGCGGTGCCAGCCTACAATGAGCAGTTCTTC
>NA|NA|TRBV7-6|TRBJ2-7
CASSRRKGGCEQYF
TGTGCCAGCAGCCGTCGAAAAGGGGGGTGCGAGCAGTACTTC
>NA|NA|TRBV29-1|TRBJ1-2
CSVEEGPYGYTF
TGCAGCGTTGAGGAGGGCCCCTATGGCTACACCTTC
>NA|NA|TRBV13|TRBJ2-2
CASSPWETGELFF
TGTGCCAGCAGCCCGTGGGAGACCGGGGAGCTGTTTTTT